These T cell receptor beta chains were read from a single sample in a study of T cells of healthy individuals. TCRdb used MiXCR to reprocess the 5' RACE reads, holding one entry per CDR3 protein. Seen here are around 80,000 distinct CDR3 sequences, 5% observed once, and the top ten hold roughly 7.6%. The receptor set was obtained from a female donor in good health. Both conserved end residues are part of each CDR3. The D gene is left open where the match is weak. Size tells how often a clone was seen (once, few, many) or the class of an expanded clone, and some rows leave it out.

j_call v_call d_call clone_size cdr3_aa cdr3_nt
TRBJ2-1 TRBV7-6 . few CASSLRIPGRMGNYNEQFF TGTGCCAGCAGCCTACGGATACCAGGGAGAATGGGGAATTACAATGAGCAGTTCTTC
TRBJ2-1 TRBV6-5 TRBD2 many CASSEGLAGLSSYNEQFF TGTGCCAGCAGTGAGGGACTAGCGGGCCTGAGCTCCTACAATGAGCAGTTCTTC
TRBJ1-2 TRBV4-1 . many CASSPLGRALNYGYTF TGCGCCAGCAGCCCACTAGGAAGGGCGCTCAACTATGGCTACACCTTC
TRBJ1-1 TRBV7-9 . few CASSLFGQANTEAFF TGTGCCAGCAGCTTATTTGGACAAGCGAACACTGAAGCTTTCTTT
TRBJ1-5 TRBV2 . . CASCGLLKDQPQHF TGTGCCAGCTGCGGACTCCTAAAGGATCAGCCCCAGCATTTT
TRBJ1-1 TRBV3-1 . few CASSPQGTANTEAFF TGTGCCAGCAGCCCCCAGGGGACCGCGAACACTGAAGCTTTCTTT
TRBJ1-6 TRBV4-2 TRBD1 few CASSQTGTENSPLHF TGTGCCAGCAGCCAGACCGGGACAGAGAATTCACCCCTCCACTTT
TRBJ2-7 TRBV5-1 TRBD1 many CASSHGQGWEQYF TGCGCCAGCAGCCACGGACAGGGCTGGGAGCAGTACTTC
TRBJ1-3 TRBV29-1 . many CSVELGATGNTIYF TGCAGCGTTGAGCTGGGGGCGACTGGAAACACCATATATTTT
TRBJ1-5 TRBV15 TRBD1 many CATSTDRGRADGQPQHF TGTGCCACCAGCACAGACAGGGGGCGGGCGGATGGTCAGCCCCAGCATTTT
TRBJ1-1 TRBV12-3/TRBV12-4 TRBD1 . CASSIGGSRTEAFF TGTGCCAGCAGTATAGGGGGCTCAAGGACTGAAGCTTTCTTT
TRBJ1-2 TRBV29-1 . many CSVVSPRSENYGYTF TGCAGCGTTGTCTCCCCCCGCTCGGAGAACTATGGCTACACCTTC
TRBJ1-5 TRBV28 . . CASSADRRLNQPQHF TGTGCCAGCAGCGCCGATCGAAGGCTTAATCAGCCCCAGCATTTT
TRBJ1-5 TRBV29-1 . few CSVVDGGQPQHF TGCAGCGTTGTGGACGGTGGGCAGCCCCAGCATTTT
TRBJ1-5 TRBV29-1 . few CSVGRGDQPQHF TGCAGCGTTGGACGGGGGGATCAGCCCCAGCATTTT
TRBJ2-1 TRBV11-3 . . CASSPPAASYNEQFF TGTGCCAGCAGCCCCCCAGCGGCCTCCTACAATGAGCAGTTCTTC
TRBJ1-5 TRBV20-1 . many CSATPGFDQPQHF TGCAGTGCTACACCAGGGTTCGATCAGCCCCAGCATTTT